These 7 T cell receptor beta chains share one sample of origin, sequenced in a study of blood T cell repertoires in COVID-19. Assay used: immunoSEQ multiplex PCR; TCRdb lists only in-frame clones, some missing. The table includes around 170,000 clones, approximately 83% detected once. Sequencing was done on a sample of peripheral blood. The receptor source for this set is a man in his 70s who had recovered from COVID-19.

The chain employs TRBV4-1 and TRBJ2-7; D is perhaps TRBD2 (6 bases). With 2 bases removed from V and 5 bases from J, the gap between germline ends came to 22 bases. The CDR3 totals 17 residues. The germline CDR1 and CDR2 sequences are MGHRA and YSYEKL. The CDR3, as DNA: TGCGCCAGCAGCCAACCCTTTGGAGTAGCGGAGATCAACGAGCAGTACTTC. It specifies CASSQPFGVAEINEQYF.

This clone was seen only a few times. The CDR3 region is CASSKGQGAIGTEAFF. Written as DNA, the CDR3 is TGTGCCAGCAGCAAAGGACAGGGGGCAATTGGTACTGAAGCTTTCTTT. The genes are TRBV21-1 and TRBJ1-1; the table's TRBD1 call for D was not verified on the DNA. TRBV21-1 is given as a pseudogene. CDR3 length: 16 amino acids.

The V call is TRBV5-4, the J call TRBJ2-4; D is perhaps TRBD2 (5 bases). Germline V gene lookup returns CDR1 SGHNT and CDR2 YYREEE (reference sequence). Trimming stripped 1 base from V and 9 bases from J, with 11 bases between. The CDR3 covers 13 residues. The CDR3 loop is CASSLSTTAIQYF. Written as DNA, the CDR3 is TGTGCCAGCAGCTTGTCGACTACTGCCATTCAGTACTTC.

The chain uses TRBV28 and TRBJ2-5; weak D call: TRBD1 (6 bases). The germline CDR1 and CDR2 sequences are MDHEN and SYDVKM. V shed 5 bases and J shed 8 bases, with 18 bases lying between them. The CDR3 loop spans 14 amino acids. CDR3 loop: CASSIPHSGVTQYF. In DNA, the CDR3 is TGTGCCAGCAGTATCCCTCACTCAGGGGTAACCCAGTACTTC.

The chain uses TRBV7-9 and TRBJ2-2, with D perhaps TRBD1 or TRBD2 (6 bases each). Trimming took 7 bases from V and 0 from J, leaving 12 bases between them. CDR1 is SEHNR and CDR2 is FQNEAQ in the germline V gene (reference sequence). The CDR3 runs 15 residues. As DNA, the CDR3 is TGTGCCAGCACCAAGGGGGGTACGAACACCGGGGAGCTGTTTTTT. Protein sequence: CASTKGGTNTGELFF.

V and J are TRBV5-1 and TRBJ2-4; D is ambiguous. Germline V lookup: CDR1 SGHRS, CDR2 YFSETQ. V was pared by 0 bases and J by 0 bases, with 4 bases between. This CDR3 is built from 14 residues. CDR3 in amino acids: CASSLGEAKNIQYF. In nucleotides, the CDR3 is TGCGCCAGCAGCTTGGGAGAAGCCAAAAACATTCAGTACTTC.

The V call is TRBV12-3 or TRBV12-4, the J call TRBJ2-1; perhaps TRBD2 as D (6 bases). CDR3 length: 13 residues. V dropped 6 bases and J dropped 5 bases, with 11 bases sitting between them. This chain's CDR3 is CASRMGGDNEQFF. The CDR3 DNA is TGTGCCAGCAGAATGGGAGGAGACAATGAGCAGTTCTTC.